This T cell receptor beta chain was identified during a study of cytomegalovirus exposure and HLA in healthy donors. General study points: The Asian-associated ancestry cluster reportedly had fewer N-insertions than the roughly 720-donor mean in a later analysis. Later analysis identified a missense DCLRE1C variant that was linked to TCR beta V- and J-gene trimming. There was a cluster of highly shared sequence variants that was likely a sequencing artifact.

For this clone: The antigen remains undetermined.

Primers: 60 Vbeta forward and 13 Jbeta reverse. Assay used: immunoSEQ multiplex PCR; TCRdb lists only in-frame clones, some missing. The sample includes 150,000 to 200,000 clones, over 60% of them seen just once. The receptor's source is a woman between 25 and 40 years old in good health and CMV-seronegative. Sequencing used PBMCs.

CDR3 in DNA: TGTGCCAGCAGCTCCGCACTAGCGGGAGTCTTCTATGAGCAGTTCTTC. Translating gives CASSSALAGVFYEQFF. The rearrangement links TRBV5-4 to TRBJ2-1, with 11 bases fitting TRBD2. Germline loops: CDR1 SGHNT, CDR2 YYREEE (reference sequence). The CDR3 has 16 residues. V dropped 3 bases and J dropped 8; count of bases not matched to a gene: 10. The variable domain in full, completed from reference TRBV5-4 and TRBJ2-1, reads ETGVTQSPTHLIKTRGQQVTLRCSSQSGHNTVSWYQQALGQGPQFIFQYYREEENGRGNFPPRFSGLQFPNYSSELNVNALELDDSALYLCASSSALAGVFYEQFFGPGTRLTVL.